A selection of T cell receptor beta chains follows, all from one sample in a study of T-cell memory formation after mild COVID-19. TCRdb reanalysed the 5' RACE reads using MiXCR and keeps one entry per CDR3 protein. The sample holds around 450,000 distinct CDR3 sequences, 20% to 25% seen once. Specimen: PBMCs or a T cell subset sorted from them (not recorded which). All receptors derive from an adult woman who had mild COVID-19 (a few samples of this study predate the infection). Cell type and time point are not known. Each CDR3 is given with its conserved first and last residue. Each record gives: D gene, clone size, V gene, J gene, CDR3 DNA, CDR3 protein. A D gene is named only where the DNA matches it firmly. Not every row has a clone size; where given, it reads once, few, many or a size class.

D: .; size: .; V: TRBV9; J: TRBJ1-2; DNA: TGTGCCAGCAGCGTCGGAGGGAGGGGAGGGGACGCATTAACTGGCTACACCTTC; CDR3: CASSVGGRGGDALTGYTF
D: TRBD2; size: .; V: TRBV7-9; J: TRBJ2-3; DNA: TGTGCCAGCAGCCCTGGACTAGCGGAGATCACAGATACGCAGTATTTT; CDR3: CASSPGLAEITDTQYF
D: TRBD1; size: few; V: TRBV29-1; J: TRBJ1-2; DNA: TGCAGCGTTGGACCTACCGGGACAGCTAACTATGGCTACACCTTC; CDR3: CSVGPTGTANYGYTF
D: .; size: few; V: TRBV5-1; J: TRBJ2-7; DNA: TGCGCCAGCAGCTTGGATGCAGGGCCCTACGAGCAGTACTTC; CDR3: CASSLDAGPYEQYF
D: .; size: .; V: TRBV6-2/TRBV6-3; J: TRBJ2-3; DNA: TGTGCCAGCAGTTACTTGACATCCGCAGATACGCAGTATTTT; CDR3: CASSYLTSADTQYF
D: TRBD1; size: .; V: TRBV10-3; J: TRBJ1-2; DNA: TGTGCCATCAGTGCCTCCGAGGGGGCGAGCGGCTACACCTTC; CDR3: CAISASEGASGYTF
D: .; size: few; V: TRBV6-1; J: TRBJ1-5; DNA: TGTGCCAGCAGTGAAGCCGAGGAGGGCAATCAGCCCCAGCATTTT; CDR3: CASSEAEEGNQPQHF
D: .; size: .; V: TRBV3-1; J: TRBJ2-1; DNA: TGTGCCAGCAGCTCGACGACCTCCCCGCAGTTCTTC; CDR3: CASSSTTSPQFF
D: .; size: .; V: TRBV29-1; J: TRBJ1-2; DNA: TGCAGCGTTGGGGGGGGCGCCGACTATGGCTACACCTTC; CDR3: CSVGGGADYGYTF
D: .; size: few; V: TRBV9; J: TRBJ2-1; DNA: TGTGCCAGCAGACCGGGAGAGCAGTTCTTC; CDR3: CASRPGEQFF
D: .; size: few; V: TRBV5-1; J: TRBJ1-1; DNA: TGCGCCAGCAGCCGGACCGGGGGAAGGGACACTGAAGCTTTCTTT; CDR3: CASSRTGGRDTEAFF
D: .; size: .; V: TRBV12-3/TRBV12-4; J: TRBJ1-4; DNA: TGTGCCAGCAGTTTAGGTTCCGGGACATTGGAAAAACTGTTTTTT; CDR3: CASSLGSGTLEKLFF
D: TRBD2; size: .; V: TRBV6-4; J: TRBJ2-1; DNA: TGTGCCAGCACTCCGGGCTCATTAGCAGCGGGAGTTAAGGGTGAGCAGTTCTTC; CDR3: CASTPGSLAAGVKGEQFF
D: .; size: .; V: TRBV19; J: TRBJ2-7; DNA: TGTGCCAGTTCGAAGGGTAACCTCGCCGGCGAGCAGTACTTC; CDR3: CASSKGNLAGEQYF
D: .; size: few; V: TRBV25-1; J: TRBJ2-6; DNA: TGTGCCAGCAGTGAGTACAGCTCTGGGGCCAACGTCCTGACTTTC; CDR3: CASSEYSSGANVLTF
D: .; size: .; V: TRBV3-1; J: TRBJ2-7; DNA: TGTGCCAGCAGCCAAGATTTCACCTACGAGCAGTACTTC; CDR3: CASSQDFTYEQYF
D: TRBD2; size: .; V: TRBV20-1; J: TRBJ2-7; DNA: TGCAGTGCTCGAGAACTAGCGGGAGGTTACGAGCAGTACTTC; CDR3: CSARELAGGYEQYF
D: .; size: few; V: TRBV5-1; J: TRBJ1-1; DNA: TGCGCCAGCAGCTTTGAATGGAGGGCCGTCGGGGGTGAAGCTTTCTTT; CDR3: CASSFEWRAVGGEAFF
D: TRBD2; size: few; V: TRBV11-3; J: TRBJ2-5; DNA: TGTGCCAGCAGCGACCCCGGGACTAGCGGGATCAGAGAGACCCAGTACTTC; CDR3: CASSDPGTSGIRETQYF
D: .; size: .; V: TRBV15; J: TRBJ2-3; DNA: TGTGCCACCAGCGTTGGGAGGACCTATCATGGATTGGCAGATACGCAGTATTTT; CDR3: CATSVGRTYHGLADTQYF
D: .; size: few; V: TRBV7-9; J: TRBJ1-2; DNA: TGTGCCAGCAGCTTCGGATTAGAAAACTATGGCTACACCTTC; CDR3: CASSFGLENYGYTF
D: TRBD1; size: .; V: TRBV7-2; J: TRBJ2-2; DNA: TGTGCCAGCAGCCGCGGACAGGGTTTAATGAGCACCGGGGAGCTGTTTTTT; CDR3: CASSRGQGLMSTGELFF
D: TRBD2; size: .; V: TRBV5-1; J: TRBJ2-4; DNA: TGCGCCAGCAGCCATAGCGGGAGATCGAACATTCAGTACTTC; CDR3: CASSHSGRSNIQYF
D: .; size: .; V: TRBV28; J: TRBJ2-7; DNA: TGTGCCAGCAGTTTAGGGTCCGTCGAGCAGTACTTC; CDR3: CASSLGSVEQYF
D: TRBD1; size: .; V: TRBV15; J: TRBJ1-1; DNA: TGTGCCACCCAAGCCCGACAGGGGAAGAACACTGAAGCTTTCTTT; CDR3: CATQARQGKNTEAFF
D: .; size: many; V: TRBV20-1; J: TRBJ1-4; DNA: TGCAGTGCTAGAGATGCGGGGGTCGGAACTAATGAAAAACTGTTTTTT; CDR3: CSARDAGVGTNEKLFF
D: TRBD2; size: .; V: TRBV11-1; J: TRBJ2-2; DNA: TGTGCCAGCAGTCTAGGACTTTCGGGGGGGGACACCGGGGAGCTGTTTTTT; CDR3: CASSLGLSGGDTGELFF
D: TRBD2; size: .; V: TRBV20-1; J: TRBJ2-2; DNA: TGCAGTGCTAGGGAGACTAGCGCCGGGGAGCTGTTTTTT; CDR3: CSARETSAGELFF
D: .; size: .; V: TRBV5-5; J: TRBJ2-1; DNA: TGTGCCAGCAGCTTGGGACCGTTTGGGAATGAGCAGTTCTTC; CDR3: CASSLGPFGNEQFF
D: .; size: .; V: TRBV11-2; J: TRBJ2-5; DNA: TGTGCCAGCAGCTTAGATCGTAGTTTAGCGTTTAAAGAGACCCAGTACTTC; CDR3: CASSLDRSLAFKETQYF
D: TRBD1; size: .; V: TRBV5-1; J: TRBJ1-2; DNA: TGCGCCAGCAGCTTGTCGACAGGGGCTAACTATGGCTACACCTTC; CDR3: CASSLSTGANYGYTF
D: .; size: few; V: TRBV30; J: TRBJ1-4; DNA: TGTGCCTGGAGTGCCCAGGGGTTCGATAATGAAAAACTGTTTTTT; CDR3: CAWSAQGFDNEKLFF
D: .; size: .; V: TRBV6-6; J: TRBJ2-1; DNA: TGTGCCAGCAGTTACTCCCACCTGAGTAATGAGCAGTTCTTC; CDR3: CASSYSHLSNEQFF
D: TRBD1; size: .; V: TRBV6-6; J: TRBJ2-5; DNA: TGTGCCAGCAGTTACTCCGGGACAGGGGAATGGAGTACGTACCAAGAGACCCAGTACTTC; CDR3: CASSYSGTGEWSTYQETQYF
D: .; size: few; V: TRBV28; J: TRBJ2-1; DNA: TGTGCCAGCAGTCCCCCGGACCGTCCGTTTGGCTACAATGAGCAGTTCTTC; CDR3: CASSPPDRPFGYNEQFF
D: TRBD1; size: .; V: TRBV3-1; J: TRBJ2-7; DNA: TGTGCCAGCAGCCAAGCCTCGGGACAGAGATACGAGCAGTACTTC; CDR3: CASSQASGQRYEQYF
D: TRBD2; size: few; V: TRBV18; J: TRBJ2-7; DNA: TGTGCCAGCTCACCATTTGGGACTACCTACGAGCAGTACTTC; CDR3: CASSPFGTTYEQYF
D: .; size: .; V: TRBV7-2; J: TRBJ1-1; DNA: TGTGCCAGCAGCACCAGACAGGTTGCTCCGAACACTGAAGCTTTCTTT; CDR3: CASSTRQVAPNTEAFF
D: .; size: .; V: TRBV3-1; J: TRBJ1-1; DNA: TGTGCCAGCAGCCTCCTTGGAGGGAGTTTGAACACTGAAGCTTTCTTT; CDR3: CASSLLGGSLNTEAFF
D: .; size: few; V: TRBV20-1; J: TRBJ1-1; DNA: TGCAGTGCTAGATATCCCCCGGGACGGATGAACACTGAAGCTTTCTTT; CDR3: CSARYPPGRMNTEAFF
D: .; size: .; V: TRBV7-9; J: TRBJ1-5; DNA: TGTGCCAGCAGCTCCCACGTCAATCAGCCCCAGCATTTT; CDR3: CASSSHVNQPQHF
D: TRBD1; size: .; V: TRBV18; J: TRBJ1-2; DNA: TGTGCCAGCTCACCATCCGGGACAGGGGACTATGGCTACACCTTC; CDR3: CASSPSGTGDYGYTF
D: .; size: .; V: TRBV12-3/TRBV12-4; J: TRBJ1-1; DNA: TGTGCCAGCAGCCCGGGGACGCAAGACCGGTGGAACCCTGAAGCTTTCTTT; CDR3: CASSPGTQDRWNPEAFF
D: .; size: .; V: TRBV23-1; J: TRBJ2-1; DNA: TGCGCCAGCAGATCCCCCCCTAGCTACAATGAGCAGTTCTTC; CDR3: CASRSPPSYNEQFF
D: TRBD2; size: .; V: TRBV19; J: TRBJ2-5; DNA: TGTGCCAGTAGTTTCCTGGGACTAGCCAAAGAGACCCAGTACTTC; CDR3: CASSFLGLAKETQYF
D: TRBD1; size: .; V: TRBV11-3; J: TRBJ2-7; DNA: TGTGCCAGCAGCTTAGGAACCAGGGGGAGCTACGAGCAGTACTTC; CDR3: CASSLGTRGSYEQYF
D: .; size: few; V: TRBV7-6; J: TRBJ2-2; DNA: TGTGCCAGCAGCTTAGGGGTCTCGAACACCGGGGAGCTGTTTTTT; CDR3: CASSLGVSNTGELFF
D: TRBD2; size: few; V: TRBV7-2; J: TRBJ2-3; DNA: TGTGCCAGCAGCTTATCTCCGGTCATGGCTAGCGGCACTAGCACAGATACGCAGTATTTT; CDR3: CASSLSPVMASGTSTDTQYF
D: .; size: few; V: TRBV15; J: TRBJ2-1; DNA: TGTGCCACCAGCAGAGCGATGGGCAATGAGCAGTTCTTC; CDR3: CATSRAMGNEQFF
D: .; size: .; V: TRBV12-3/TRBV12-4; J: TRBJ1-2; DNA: TGTGCCAGCAGTGCCTCGGACAGATACCTTAACTATGGCTACACCTTC; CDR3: CASSASDRYLNYGYTF
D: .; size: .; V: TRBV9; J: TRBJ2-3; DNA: TGTGCCAGCAGCGTAGCAGCGGACGGCACAGATACGCAGTATTTT; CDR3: CASSVAADGTDTQYF
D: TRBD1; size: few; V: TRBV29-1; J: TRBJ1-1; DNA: TGCAGCGTTAGGGACAGGACAGCTTTCTTT; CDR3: CSVRDRTAFF